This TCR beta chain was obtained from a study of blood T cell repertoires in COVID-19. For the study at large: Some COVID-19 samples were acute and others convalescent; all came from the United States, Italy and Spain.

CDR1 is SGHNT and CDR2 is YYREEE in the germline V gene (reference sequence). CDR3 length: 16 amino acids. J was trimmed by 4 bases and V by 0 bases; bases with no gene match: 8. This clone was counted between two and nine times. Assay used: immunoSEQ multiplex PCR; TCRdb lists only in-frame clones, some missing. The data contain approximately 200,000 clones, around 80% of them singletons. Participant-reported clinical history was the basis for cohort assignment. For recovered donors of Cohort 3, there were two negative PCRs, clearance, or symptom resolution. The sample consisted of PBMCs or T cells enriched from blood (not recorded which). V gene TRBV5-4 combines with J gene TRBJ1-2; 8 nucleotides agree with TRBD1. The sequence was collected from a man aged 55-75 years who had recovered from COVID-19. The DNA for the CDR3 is TGTGCCAGCAGCTTGGCCGGACAGGGAGGGATCTATGGCTACACCTTC. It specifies CASSLAGQGGIYGYTF.